The 21 T cell receptor beta chains below were found in one sample sequenced in a study of T cell responses to AZD1222 COVID-19 vaccine (dated by TCRdb to the early 2020s). The time point label of this sample denotes: about 28 days (+/-7) after the second vaccine dose. Libraries were made using the immunoSEQ multiplex PCR assay. TCRdb re-hosts the immuneACCESS table, in-frame sequences only. Its copies lack some clones; in the studies checked, an unresolved V gene accounts for under half of them, and the cause for the rest is not known. This sample gives some 60,000 clones in total; 86% of them show up just once. The ten largest make up about 7.1% of the sample. The sample consisted of peripheral blood, taken 28 days after the second AZD1222 dose. Receptor source: an adult who received the AZD1222 COVID-19 vaccine.

The chain joins TRBV10-3 to TRBJ2-6; 7 nucleotides line up with TRBD2. Germline CDR1 and CDR2: ENHRY and SYGVKD. V lost 6 bases, J lost 4 bases, and 9 bases stayed unmatched. The CDR3 runs 16 residues. CDR3 sequence reads: CAISNPVGGGANVLTF. As DNA, the CDR3 is TGTGCCATCAGCAACCCTGTGGGAGGGGGGGCCAACGTCCTGACTTTC.

The chain carries TRBV7-2 and TRBJ2-3, with TRBD1 matching over 7 bases. Losses at the gene ends were 5 bases for V and 4 bases for J; bases not matched to a gene: 6. This CDR3 region has 14 residues. CDR1 and CDR2 from the germline V gene are SGHTA and FQGNSA. CDR3 DNA: TGTGCCAGCAGCGCGACAGGGTCTCCAGATACGCAGTATTTT. This codes for CASSATGSPDTQYF.

V usage is TRBV28 and J usage is TRBJ1-4; unclear D gene. Germline V gene lookup returns CDR1 MDHEN and CDR2 SYDVKM. The CDR3 contains 11 residues. Trimming pared 2 bases from V and 8 bases from J, leaving 3 bases between. The CDR3 is CASSLREKLFF. CDR3 DNA sequence: TGTGCCAGCAGTTTACGGGAAAAACTGTTTTTT.

V usage is TRBV5-1 and J usage is TRBJ2-2, with D possibly TRBD2 on 6 matching bases. The germline V gene encodes CDR1 SGHRS and CDR2 YFSETQ. Trimming stripped 2 bases from V and 1 base from J, with 12 bases between. The CDR3 contains 16 residues. The CDR3 DNA reads as TGCGCCAGCAGCTTAATGGGACTCCTGAACACCGGGGAGCTGTTTTTT. It specifies CASSLMGLLNTGELFF.

The chain recombines TRBV27 with TRBJ2-4; 12 positions match TRBD2. CDR1 is MNHEY and CDR2 is SMNVEV in the germline V gene (reference sequence). CDR3 length: 13 amino acids. V lost 6 bases, J lost 9 bases, and 3 bases stayed unmatched. The CDR3 DNA reads TGTGCCAGCAGAGGACTAGCGGGATCCATTCAGTACTTC. The encoded protein is CASRGLAGSIQYF.

This chain joins TRBV19 and TRBJ1-5; no clear D gene. CDR1 is LNHDA and CDR2 is SQIVND in the germline V gene (reference sequence). V lost 7 bases to trimming and J lost 4 bases, with 11 bases between them. The CDR3 consists of 13 residues. CDR3 coding DNA: TGTGCCAGTACGGGCGCGCGTAATCAGCCCCAGCATTTT. Translating it yields CASTGARNQPQHF.

J is TRBJ2-1 and V is TRBV7-9; possible D gene TRBD1, 6 bases. CDR3 length equals 15 residues. V lost 3 bases to trimming and J lost 6 bases, with 15 bases between them. Germline CDR1 and CDR2: SEHNR and FQNEAQ (reference sequence). CDR3 loop: CASSFTGWGPNEQFF. The DNA of the CDR3 is TGTGCCAGCAGCTTTACAGGGTGGGGGCCCAATGAGCAGTTCTTC.

V and J are TRBV11-2 and TRBJ1-5, with D possibly matching TRBD1 (5 bases). Trimming took off 1 base at V and 7 bases at J, with 8 bases between the two ends. The CDR3 runs 13 residues. Germline V lookup: CDR1 SGHAT, CDR2 FQNNGV. CDR3 protein: CASSLGGEQPQHF. The CDR3, as DNA: TGTGCCAGCAGCTTAGGAGGGGAACAGCCCCAGCATTTT.

The chain carries TRBV6-5 and TRBJ1-2; weak D call: TRBD1 (5 bases). This CDR3 has 12 amino acids. Looked up from germline, CDR1 is MNHEY and CDR2 is SVGAGI. V gave up 7 bases and J gave up 1 base, with 7 bases separating them. CDR3 DNA sequence: TGTGCCAGCAAGCAGGGTAACTATGGCTACACCTTC. Protein sequence: CASKQGNYGYTF.

The chain joins TRBV5-1 to TRBJ2-7; D might be TRBD1 (6 bases). Looked up from germline, CDR1 is SGHRS and CDR2 is YFSETQ. The CDR3 sequence is 15 residues long. The ends were cut back, 4 bases at V and 1 base at J, with 15 bases in the middle. CDR3 amino acids: CASSPTTGWSYEQYF. In DNA, the CDR3 is TGCGCCAGCAGCCCGACAACAGGGTGGTCCTACGAGCAGTACTTC.

This clone was seen only a few times. V and J are TRBV2 and TRBJ2-7; no clear D. This CDR3 comprises 15 residues. The ends were cut back, 6 bases at V and 2 bases at J, with 17 bases in the middle. Germline V gene sequence: CDR1 SNHLY, CDR2 FYNNEI. In nucleotides, the CDR3 is TGTGCCAGCAGGGGGTCCACAGCGTTTACCTACGAGCAGTACTTC. It translates to CASRGSTAFTYEQYF.

This clone was observed a few times. The chain combines TRBV3-1 (or the pseudogene TRBV3-2) with TRBJ1-4; D not resolved. The CDR3 extends over 19 amino acids. Germline loops: CDR1 LGHDT, CDR2 YNNKEL (reference sequence). V lost 4 bases and J lost 5, with 26 bases in between. The CDR3 nucleotides read TGTGCCAGCAGCCCCAAGGGTAGGGTGGGAAGGAGTCAAAATGAAAAACTGTTTTTT. Residues: CASSPKGRVGRSQNEKLFF.

The chain uses TRBV4-1 and TRBJ1-4; TRBD1 is a possible D gene (5 bases). Looked up from germline, CDR1 is MGHRA and CDR2 is YSYEKL. The CDR3 loop spans 15 amino acids. Trimming removed 1 base at V and 8 bases at J, with 14 bases between. Here the CDR3 DNA reads TGCGCCAGCAGCCAAGTAGGGGCCCTGAGGGAAAAACTGTTTTTT. Its translation is CASSQVGALREKLFF.

The chain combines TRBV13 with TRBJ1-2; perhaps TRBD1 as D (6 bases). The V and J ends lost 2 bases and 8 bases respectively, with 15 bases between them. The germline V gene encodes CDR1 PRHDT and CDR2 FYEKMQ (reference sequence). This CDR3 has 14 residues. The CDR3 nucleotides read TGTGCCAGCAGCTTATATGGGGGCAGGGAGGGCTACACCTTC. Protein: CASSLYGGREGYTF.

The rearrangement links TRBV11-2 to TRBJ2-3, with 7 bases matching TRBD1. The trim removed 1 base at V and 1 base at J, leaving 2 bases unmatched. The CDR3 is 15 residues long. Germline CDR1 SGHAT, CDR2 FQNNGV. The CDR3 is CASSLGTGGTDTQYF. CDR3 nucleotide sequence: TGTGCCAGCAGCTTAGGGACAGGCGGCACAGATACGCAGTATTTT.

The V and J genes are TRBV28 and TRBJ1-1; 11 bases match TRBD1. The CDR3 length is 18 residues. The V and J ends lost 6 bases and 0 bases, in that order; junction bases with no gene match: 12. Germline V gene lookup returns CDR1 MDHEN and CDR2 SYDVKM. Here the CDR3 DNA reads TGTGCCAGCAGCACTTATTACGGGACAGGGGGGATGAACACTGAAGCTTTCTTT. Its protein is CASSTYYGTGGMNTEAFF.

The chain carries TRBV3-1 (or the pseudogene TRBV3-2) and TRBJ2-4; D uncertain. The V end was cut by 3 bases, the J end by 0 bases, with 9 bases between. The germline CDR1 and CDR2 sequences are LGHDT and YNNKEL (reference sequence). CDR3 size: 15 residues. As DNA, the CDR3 is TGTGCCAGCAGCCATGGAGCGATAGCCAAAAACATTCAGTACTTC. It yields the protein CASSHGAIAKNIQYF.

The rearrangement joins TRBV5-1 to TRBJ2-1; 9 bases line up with TRBD1. Trimming cost V 4 bases and J 10 bases; bases outside gene matches: 6. This CDR3 is 13 amino acids long. The germline gives CDR1 SGHRS, CDR2 YFSETQ. The DNA for the CDR3 is TGCGCCAGCAGCGGGGGACAGGGTGTGGAGCAGTTCTTC. It yields the protein CASSGGQGVEQFF.

In its sample, this clone was seen a few times. This chain uses TRBV9 with TRBJ1-2; the D is unclear. Between the trimmed V and J ends, which lost 0 bases and 5 bases, there was a span of 8 bases. The CDR3 is 13 amino acids. Germline V CDR1 and CDR2: SGDLS, YYNGEE. The CDR3 sequence: CASSVGMTYGYTF. The CDR3 DNA sequence: TGTGCCAGCAGCGTAGGGATGACGTATGGCTACACCTTC. Full variable domain (remainder filled in from reference TRBV9 and TRBJ1-2): DSGVTQTPKHLITATGQRVTLRCSPRSGDLSVYWYQQSLDQGLQFLIQYYNGEERAKGNILERFSAQQFPDLHSELNLSSLELGDSALYFCASSVGMTYGYTFGSGTRLTVV.

The chain carries TRBV29-1 and TRBJ1-1; 7 positions match TRBD1. V shed 5 bases and J 1 base; nucleotides not matched to a gene: 13. CDR1 SQVTM and CDR2 ANQGSEA come from the germline V gene. CDR3 length equals 16 residues. CDR3 bases: TGCAGCGTTTGGCCCACAGGGGCGTTGAGGAACACTGAAGCTTTCTTT. Amino acids: CSVWPTGALRNTEAFF.

This chain uses TRBV4-1 with TRBJ2-2; 9 bases agree with TRBD1. J gave up 6 bases and V 4 bases, and 15 bases lay outside the gene matches. CDR3 length: 18 amino acids. The germline gives CDR1 MGHRA, CDR2 YSYEKL. CDR3 residues: CASSRNPGTGTFPGELFF. The CDR3 DNA sequence: TGCGCCAGCAGCCGGAACCCAGGGACAGGGACCTTTCCCGGGGAGCTGTTTTTT.